The clone carrying this TCR beta chain occurred a few times. The data derive from a study of T cells in Graves' hyperthyroidism and ophthalmopathy. Amplified TCR beta CDR3 regions derived from RNA transcripts. The primer set for the first-round RT-PCR of the TCR CDR3 was HTBI. TCRdb recomputed calls from the multiplex PCR reads with MiXCR, one row per CDR3 protein. The sample has a few hundred thousand distinct CDR3 sequences; roughly 15% are singletons. This CDR3 contains 15 residues. The J segment lost 2 bases and the V segment lost 6 bases, leaving 7 bases of the junction unmatched. CDR1 is MNHEY, CDR2 SVGEGT, per germline.

V is TRBV6-2 or TRBV6-3 and J is TRBJ2-3, with 8 bases that match TRBD2. This TCR derives from a woman aged 55-69 years with Graves' ophthalmopathy. Sample: blood. CDR3 coding DNA: TGTGCCAGCAGATCAAGCGGGAGTTTCACAGATACGCAGTATTTT. Translated: CASRSSGSFTDTQYF.